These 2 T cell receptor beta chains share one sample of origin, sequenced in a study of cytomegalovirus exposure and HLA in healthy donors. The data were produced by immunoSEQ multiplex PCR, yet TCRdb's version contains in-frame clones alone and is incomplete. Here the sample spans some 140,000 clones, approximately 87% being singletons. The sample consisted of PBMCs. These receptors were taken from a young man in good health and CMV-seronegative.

The CDR3 coding sequence is TGTGCCAGCAGCTTAGTGTTTAGTAGAGGGACAAAGGGGAATGAGCAGTTCTTC. It codes for CASSLVFSRGTKGNEQFF. This chain connects TRBV7-8 to TRBJ2-1, with D maybe TRBD1 (6 bases). Germline V gene sequence: CDR1 SGHVS, CDR2 FQNEAQ. The germline V and J ends were trimmed by 1 base and 7 bases, with 23 bases remaining between them. The CDR3 is made up of 18 amino acids.

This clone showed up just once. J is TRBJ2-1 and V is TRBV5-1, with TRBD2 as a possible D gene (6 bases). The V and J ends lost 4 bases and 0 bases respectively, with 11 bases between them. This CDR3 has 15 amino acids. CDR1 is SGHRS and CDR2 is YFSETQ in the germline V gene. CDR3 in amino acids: CASSEGLGSYNEQFF. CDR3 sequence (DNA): TGCGCCAGCAGCGAGGGACTTGGCTCCTACAATGAGCAGTTCTTC.